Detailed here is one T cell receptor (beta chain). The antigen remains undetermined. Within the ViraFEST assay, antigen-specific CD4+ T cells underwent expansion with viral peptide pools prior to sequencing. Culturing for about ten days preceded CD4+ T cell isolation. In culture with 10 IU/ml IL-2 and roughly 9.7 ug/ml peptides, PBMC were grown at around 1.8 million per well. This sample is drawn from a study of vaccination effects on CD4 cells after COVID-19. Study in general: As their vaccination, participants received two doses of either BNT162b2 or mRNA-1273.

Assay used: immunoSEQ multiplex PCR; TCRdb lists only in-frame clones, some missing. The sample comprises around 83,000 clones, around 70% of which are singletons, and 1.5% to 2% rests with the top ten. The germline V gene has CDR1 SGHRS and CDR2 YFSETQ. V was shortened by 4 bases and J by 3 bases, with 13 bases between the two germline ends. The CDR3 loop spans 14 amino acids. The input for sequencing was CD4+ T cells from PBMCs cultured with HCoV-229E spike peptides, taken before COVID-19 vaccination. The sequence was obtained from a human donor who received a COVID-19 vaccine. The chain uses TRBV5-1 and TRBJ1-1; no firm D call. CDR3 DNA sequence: TGCGCCAGCAGCCCCAGGCCGGCCGACACTGAAGCTTTCTTT. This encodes CASSPRPADTEAFF.